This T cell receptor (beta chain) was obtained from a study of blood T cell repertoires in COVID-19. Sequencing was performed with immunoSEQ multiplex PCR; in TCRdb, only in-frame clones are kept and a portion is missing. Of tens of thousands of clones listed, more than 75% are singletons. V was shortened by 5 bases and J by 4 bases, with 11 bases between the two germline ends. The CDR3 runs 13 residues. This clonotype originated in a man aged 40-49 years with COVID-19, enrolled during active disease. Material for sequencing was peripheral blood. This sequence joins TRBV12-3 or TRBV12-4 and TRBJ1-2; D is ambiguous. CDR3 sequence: CASSPGLAYGYTF. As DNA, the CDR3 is TGTGCCAGCAGTCCCGGTCTAGCCTATGGCTACACCTTC.